This paragraph covers one T cell receptor (beta chain) sequence. There are 13 residues in the CDR3. Germline values: CDR1 SGHDT, CDR2 YYEEEE. V was pared by 7 bases and J by 7 bases, with 14 bases between. Per the original data handling: Amplified reference gene primers provided the basis for estimating nucleated cell counts. Generated by immunoSEQ multiplex PCR, the TCRdb table keeps only in-frame clones and is missing some. The V and J calls and clone size were taken over from that table, and D and trimming were inferred from the DNA. The sample has 95,000 to 120,000 clones; roughly four fifths are singletons. The data are from a study of blood T cell repertoires in COVID-19. Study details: The United States, Italy and Spain provided the acute and convalescent COVID-19 samples. Sources were T cells, B-cell-depleted T cells, or PBMCs; the material itself was cDNA or gDNA.

The material sequenced was peripheral blood. The V call is TRBV5-6, the J call TRBJ2-2; possibly TRBD1 for D (6 bases). The TCR comes from a woman in her seventies with acute or convalescent COVID-19. The CDR3 is CASGRQDGGELFF. The DNA of the CDR3 is TGTGCCAGCGGGCGACAGGACGGCGGGGAGCTGTTTTTT.